These T cell receptor beta chains were read from a single sample in a study of cytomegalovirus exposure and HLA in healthy donors. Produced via immunoSEQ multiplex PCR; TCRdb's table is partial and in-frame only. The sample has 150,000 to 200,000 clones, 70% to 80% seen once; the top ten hold about 1.5%. The sample taken for sequencing was PBMCs. These receptors all stem from a man younger than 35 in good health and CMV-seronegative. Each CDR3 is given with its conserved first and last residue. D genes are given only for firm matches. Clone size is shown for a subset of rows, as once, few, many or a class of expanded clone.

j_call v_call clone_size d_call cdr3_aa cdr3_nt
TRBJ2-7 TRBV10-3 . . CAISGESGYTYEQYF TGTGCCATCAGTGGGGAGTCTGGGTACACCTACGAGCAGTACTTC
TRBJ1-2 TRBV5-1 . TRBD1 CASSFPDRADGYTF TGCGCCAGCAGCTTTCCTGACAGGGCCGATGGCTACACCTTC
TRBJ2-1 TRBV7-8 . TRBD1 CASSPQPGQGAGVQFF TGTGCCAGCAGCCCTCAGCCGGGACAGGGGGCGGGGGTGCAGTTCTTC
TRBJ2-6 TRBV7-2 . TRBD2 CASSLLPAGGPNVLTF TGTGCCAGCAGCTTATTGCCAGCGGGAGGGCCCAACGTCCTGACTTTC
TRBJ1-2 TRBV29-1 . TRBD1 CSARTGGGYTF TGCAGCGCCCGAACAGGGGGAGGCTACACCTTC
TRBJ1-4 TRBV6-6 . . CASTSEGRATNEKLFF TGTGCCAGCACCTCAGAGGGTCGTGCAACTAATGAAAAACTGTTTTTT
TRBJ2-7 TRBV19 few . CASSYKQGSYEQYF TGTGCCAGTAGCTACAAACAGGGTTCCTACGAGCAGTACTTC
TRBJ1-3 TRBV28 . . CASSLWSSGNTIYF TGTGCCAGCAGTTTATGGAGCTCTGGAAACACCATATATTTT
TRBJ2-3 TRBV6-1 . TRBD2 CASSESSGSTDTQYF TGTGCCAGCAGTGAATCTAGCGGTAGCACAGATACGCAGTATTTT
TRBJ2-1 TRBV6-5 . TRBD2 CASRPEREIPDEQFF TGTGCCAGCCGGCCGGAGCGGGAGATCCCGGATGAGCAGTTCTTC
TRBJ1-1 TRBV25-1 . TRBD1 CASRGTALNTEAFF TGTGCCAGCAGGGGGACAGCCTTGAACACTGAAGCTTTCTTT
TRBJ2-5 TRBV11-2 . TRBD2 CASGPTSGRAGKTQYF TGTGCCAGCGGGCCCACTAGCGGGAGGGCCGGGAAGACCCAGTACTTC
TRBJ2-1 TRBV15 . . CATSLQEGPKFF TGTGCCACCAGCCTCCAGGAGGGCCCTAAGTTCTTC